The rows below give T cell receptor beta chains drawn from one sample of a study of blood T cell repertoires in COVID-19. Libraries were prepared by immunoSEQ multiplex PCR; TCRdb keeps only in-frame clonotypes and omits some of them. The table includes 65,000 to 90,000 clones, approximately 80% detected once. Sample: peripheral blood. These receptor sequences come from a man older than 75 with active or convalescent COVID-19. Each CDR3 is given with its conserved first and last residue. Fields, in order: V gene, J gene, clone size, D gene, CDR3 length, CDR3 protein, CDR3 DNA. D genes are given only for firm matches. Size values are once, few and many counts, or a class for expanded clones, and some rows have none.

V gene: TRBV2; J gene: TRBJ1-1; clone size: -; D gene: -; CDR3 length: 17; CDR3 protein: CASKKYGGRGMNTEAFF; CDR3 DNA: TGTGCCAGCAAAAAGTACGGGGGGAGGGGTATGAACACTGAAGCTTTCTTT
V gene: TRBV6-5; J gene: TRBJ2-7; clone size: -; D gene: -; CDR3 length: 13; CDR3 protein: CASRQDTRYEQYF; CDR3 DNA: TGTGCCAGCAGACAAGACACTAGATACGAGCAGTACTTC
V gene: TRBV6-5; J gene: TRBJ1-4; clone size: -; D gene: -; CDR3 length: 14; CDR3 protein: CASRAGQSYEKLFF; CDR3 DNA: TGTGCCAGCAGAGCCGGACAGAGCTACGAAAAACTGTTTTTT
V gene: TRBV2; J gene: TRBJ1-3; clone size: -; D gene: -; CDR3 length: 15; CDR3 protein: CASTSRGTSGNTIYF; CDR3 DNA: TGTGCCAGCACCAGTAGGGGAACTTCTGGAAACACCATATATTTT
V gene: TRBV5-4; J gene: TRBJ2-1; clone size: -; D gene: TRBD2; CDR3 length: 15; CDR3 protein: CASSLGLAEGDEQFF; CDR3 DNA: TGTGCCAGCAGCTTGGGACTAGCGGAGGGGGATGAGCAGTTCTTC
V gene: TRBV27; J gene: TRBJ2-7; clone size: -; D gene: TRBD2; CDR3 length: 14; CDR3 protein: CASSYTSGAYEQYF; CDR3 DNA: TGTGCCAGCAGCTATACTAGCGGGGCCTACGAGCAGTACTTC
V gene: TRBV10-3; J gene: TRBJ2-7; clone size: -; D gene: TRBD1; CDR3 length: 15; CDR3 protein: CAISESGTGTYEQYF; CDR3 DNA: TGTGCCATCAGTGAGTCGGGGACAGGGACCTACGAGCAGTACTTC
V gene: TRBV30; J gene: TRBJ1-6; clone size: few; D gene: -; CDR3 length: 15; CDR3 protein: CALLLGGAGSSPLHF; CDR3 DNA: TGTGCCTTACTATTAGGGGGGGCTGGAAGTTCACCCCTCCACTTT
V gene: TRBV4-1; J gene: TRBJ1-5; clone size: few; D gene: -; CDR3 length: 14; CDR3 protein: CASSQDRSNQPQHF; CDR3 DNA: TGCGCCAGCAGCCAAGACAGGTCTAATCAGCCCCAGCATTTT
V gene: TRBV6-1; J gene: TRBJ2-2; clone size: -; D gene: -; CDR3 length: 16; CDR3 protein: CASSERVRRDTGELFF; CDR3 DNA: TGTGCCAGCAGTGAACGAGTCAGACGGGACACCGGGGAGCTGTTTTTT
V gene: TRBV5-1; J gene: TRBJ2-5; clone size: -; D gene: TRBD1; CDR3 length: 15; CDR3 protein: CASSGQGLGQETQYF; CDR3 DNA: TGCGCCAGCAGTGGACAGGGGCTGGGGCAAGAGACCCAGTACTTC
V gene: TRBV12-3/TRBV12-4; J gene: TRBJ2-2; clone size: -; D gene: -; CDR3 length: 13; CDR3 protein: CASRRTDTGELFF; CDR3 DNA: TGTGCCAGCAGGAGGACAGACACCGGGGAGCTGTTTTTT
V gene: TRBV6-5; J gene: TRBJ1-5; clone size: -; D gene: TRBD1; CDR3 length: 14; CDR3 protein: CASRTGTGGGPQHF; CDR3 DNA: TGTGCCAGCAGGACCGGGACAGGGGGCGGGCCCCAGCATTTT
V gene: TRBV29-1; J gene: TRBJ2-1; clone size: -; D gene: TRBD2; CDR3 length: 16; CDR3 protein: CSVGGTSKSSYNEQFF; CDR3 DNA: TGCAGCGTTGGCGGGACTAGCAAAAGCTCCTACAATGAGCAGTTCTTC
V gene: TRBV25-1; J gene: TRBJ2-3; clone size: -; D gene: TRBD1; CDR3 length: 16; CDR3 protein: CASSALTGGRTDTQYF; CDR3 DNA: TGTGCCAGCAGTGCCCTGACAGGGGGCAGGACAGATACGCAGTATTTT
V gene: TRBV5-4; J gene: TRBJ2-6; clone size: -; D gene: TRBD1; CDR3 length: 19; CDR3 protein: CASSSRWGTGDSGANVLTF; CDR3 DNA: TGTGCCAGCAGCAGCAGGTGGGGGACAGGGGATTCTGGGGCCAACGTCCTGACTTTC
V gene: TRBV19; J gene: TRBJ1-6; clone size: -; D gene: TRBD1; CDR3 length: 15; CDR3 protein: CASSMRDSNNSPLHF; CDR3 DNA: TGTGCCAGTAGTATGCGGGACAGCAATAATTCACCCCTCCACTTT
V gene: TRBV18; J gene: TRBJ1-3; clone size: -; D gene: TRBD1; CDR3 length: 17; CDR3 protein: CASSPLGQGISGNTIYF; CDR3 DNA: TGTGCCAGCTCACCACTGGGACAGGGAATCTCTGGAAACACCATATATTTT
V gene: TRBV30; J gene: TRBJ1-1; clone size: -; D gene: -; CDR3 length: 14; CDR3 protein: CAWSVKGPNTEAFF; CDR3 DNA: TGTGCCTGGAGTGTAAAGGGGCCGAACACTGAAGCTTTCTTT
V gene: TRBV7-8; J gene: TRBJ2-7; clone size: -; D gene: -; CDR3 length: 13; CDR3 protein: CASSRGTKYEQYF; CDR3 DNA: TGTGCCAGCAGCCGTGGGACAAAGTACGAGCAGTACTTC
V gene: TRBV11-2; J gene: TRBJ2-1; clone size: once; D gene: -; CDR3 length: 17; CDR3 protein: CASSLVARGLTYNEQFF; CDR3 DNA: TGTGCCAGCAGCTTAGTCGCTAGAGGGCTTACCTACAATGAGCAGTTCTTC
V gene: TRBV9; J gene: TRBJ2-1; clone size: once; D gene: -; CDR3 length: 12; CDR3 protein: CASSENSDEQFF; CDR3 DNA: TGTGCCAGCAGCGAAAATAGCGATGAGCAGTTCTTC
V gene: TRBV5-1; J gene: TRBJ1-6; clone size: -; D gene: TRBD1; CDR3 length: 14; CDR3 protein: CASSLDRGGSPLHF; CDR3 DNA: TGCGCCAGCAGCTTGGACAGGGGAGGTTCACCCCTCCACTTT
V gene: TRBV5-4; J gene: TRBJ2-2; clone size: -; D gene: TRBD1; CDR3 length: 16; CDR3 protein: CASSRGQGSYTGELFF; CDR3 DNA: TGTGCCAGCAGCCGGGGACAGGGCAGTTACACCGGGGAGCTGTTTTTT
V gene: TRBV6-5; J gene: TRBJ2-2; clone size: -; D gene: TRBD1; CDR3 length: 15; CDR3 protein: CASSYGDRDAGELFF; CDR3 DNA: TGTGCCAGCAGTTACGGGGACAGGGATGCCGGGGAGCTGTTTTTT
V gene: TRBV15; J gene: TRBJ1-4; clone size: -; D gene: -; CDR3 length: 15; CDR3 protein: CATSRDDSSGEKLFF; CDR3 DNA: TGTGCCACCAGCAGAGATGATTCATCGGGGGAAAAACTGTTTTTT
V gene: TRBV7-2; J gene: TRBJ2-1; clone size: -; D gene: TRBD2; CDR3 length: 18; CDR3 protein: CASSRRASGGFGYNEQFF; CDR3 DNA: TGTGCCAGCAGCCGCAGGGCGAGCGGGGGGTTTGGCTACAATGAGCAGTTCTTC
V gene: TRBV2; J gene: TRBJ2-1; clone size: once; D gene: TRBD2; CDR3 length: 17; CDR3 protein: CASRDSGGAGYVNEQFF; CDR3 DNA: TGTGCCAGCAGGGATAGCGGGGGGGCCGGATATGTTAATGAGCAGTTCTTC
V gene: TRBV18; J gene: TRBJ2-7; clone size: once; D gene: -; CDR3 length: 13; CDR3 protein: CASSLTGSYEQYF; CDR3 DNA: TGTGCCAGCTCCCTGACGGGCTCCTACGAGCAGTACTTC
V gene: TRBV7-9; J gene: TRBJ2-5; clone size: -; D gene: -; CDR3 length: 12; CDR3 protein: CASSISVETQYF; CDR3 DNA: TGTGCCAGCAGCATTAGCGTTGAGACCCAGTACTTC
V gene: TRBV5-1; J gene: TRBJ2-1; clone size: -; D gene: -; CDR3 length: 17; CDR3 protein: CASSLDTGEIHYNEQFF; CDR3 DNA: TGCGCCAGCAGCTTGGATACGGGGGAGATTCACTACAATGAGCAGTTCTTC
V gene: TRBV6-5; J gene: TRBJ1-5; clone size: -; D gene: -; CDR3 length: 15; CDR3 protein: CASRRESGGNQPQHF; CDR3 DNA: TGTGCCAGCAGGAGGGAGTCAGGGGGCAATCAGCCCCAGCATTTT
V gene: TRBV5-1; J gene: TRBJ2-2; clone size: -; D gene: TRBD1; CDR3 length: 17; CDR3 protein: CASSSGTGGTNTGELFF; CDR3 DNA: TGCGCCAGCAGCTCTGGGACAGGGGGAACGAACACCGGGGAGCTGTTTTTT
V gene: TRBV5-1; J gene: TRBJ2-3; clone size: -; D gene: TRBD2; CDR3 length: 20; CDR3 protein: CASSSAGLAGGLMGTDTQYF; CDR3 DNA: TGCGCCAGCAGCTCGGCGGGACTAGCGGGAGGGCTGATGGGGACAGATACGCAGTATTTT
V gene: TRBV5-1; J gene: TRBJ1-2; clone size: few; D gene: -; CDR3 length: 14; CDR3 protein: CASSFNRANYGYTF; CDR3 DNA: TGCGCCAGCAGCTTCAACAGAGCTAACTATGGCTACACCTTC
V gene: TRBV19; J gene: TRBJ2-7; clone size: -; D gene: -; CDR3 length: 14; CDR3 protein: CASSIGAGGSEQYF; CDR3 DNA: TGTGCCAGTAGTATAGGGGCAGGGGGGAGCGAGCAGTACTTC
V gene: TRBV19; J gene: TRBJ1-4; clone size: -; D gene: TRBD1; CDR3 length: 13; CDR3 protein: CASFDRVGEKLFF; CDR3 DNA: TGTGCCAGCTTTGACAGGGTGGGGGAAAAACTGTTTTTT
V gene: TRBV9; J gene: TRBJ2-6; clone size: -; D gene: -; CDR3 length: 15; CDR3 protein: CASSPVGGGANVLTF; CDR3 DNA: TGTGCCAGCAGCCCGGTCGGGGGTGGGGCCAACGTCCTGACTTTC
V gene: TRBV3-1/TRBV3-2; J gene: TRBJ2-5; clone size: -; D gene: TRBD1; CDR3 length: 14; CDR3 protein: CASSHRQGQETQYF; CDR3 DNA: TGTGCCAGCAGCCATAGACAGGGCCAAGAGACCCAGTACTTC
V gene: TRBV3-1/TRBV3-2; J gene: TRBJ2-6; clone size: -; D gene: -; CDR3 length: 18; CDR3 protein: CASSRNRNSLSGANVLTF; CDR3 DNA: TGTGCCAGCAGCCGGAACAGGAATTCCCTCTCTGGGGCCAACGTCCTGACTTTC
V gene: TRBV4-2; J gene: TRBJ1-2; clone size: -; D gene: -; CDR3 length: 15; CDR3 protein: CASSQDSRAAYGYTF; CDR3 DNA: TGTGCCAGCAGCCAAGATTCCAGGGCGGCCTATGGCTACACCTTC
V gene: TRBV10-2; J gene: TRBJ2-7; clone size: -; D gene: -; CDR3 length: 15; CDR3 protein: CASSESRVGSYEQYF; CDR3 DNA: TGCGCCAGCAGTGAGTCTCGAGTCGGGTCCTACGAGCAGTACTTC
V gene: TRBV11-2; J gene: TRBJ2-3; clone size: -; D gene: TRBD2; CDR3 length: 17; CDR3 protein: CASSRGAAGGKGDTQYF; CDR3 DNA: TGTGCCAGCAGCCGCGGGGCAGCGGGGGGGAAGGGAGATACGCAGTATTTT
V gene: TRBV6-2/TRBV6-3; J gene: TRBJ1-4; clone size: -; D gene: -; CDR3 length: 17; CDR3 protein: CASSYSSGRATNEKLFF; CDR3 DNA: TGTGCCAGCAGTTACTCGAGCGGGCGTGCAACTAATGAAAAACTGTTTTTT
V gene: TRBV12-3/TRBV12-4; J gene: TRBJ1-2; clone size: -; D gene: TRBD1; CDR3 length: 13; CDR3 protein: CASSSDRANGYTF; CDR3 DNA: TGTGCCAGCAGTTCGGACAGGGCAAACGGCTACACCTTC
V gene: TRBV6-4; J gene: TRBJ1-5; clone size: -; D gene: -; CDR3 length: 14; CDR3 protein: CASSPEGTYQPQHF; CDR3 DNA: TGTGCCAGCAGTCCGGAGGGGACCTATCAGCCCCAGCATTTT
V gene: TRBV7-9; J gene: TRBJ2-5; clone size: -; D gene: -; CDR3 length: 14; CDR3 protein: CASSLGTVQETQYF; CDR3 DNA: TGTGCCAGCAGCTTAGGTACAGTACAAGAGACCCAGTACTTC
V gene: TRBV7-2; J gene: TRBJ2-5; clone size: -; D gene: -; CDR3 length: 15; CDR3 protein: CASSLVGLPQETQYF; CDR3 DNA: TGTGCCAGCAGCTTAGTGGGACTGCCTCAAGAGACCCAGTACTTC
V gene: TRBV28; J gene: TRBJ2-5; clone size: -; D gene: TRBD1; CDR3 length: 15; CDR3 protein: CASSHRDSVQETQYF; CDR3 DNA: TGTGCCAGCAGCCACCGGGACAGCGTCCAAGAGACCCAGTACTTC
V gene: TRBV4-3; J gene: TRBJ1-1; clone size: few; D gene: -; CDR3 length: 14; CDR3 protein: CASSHQTGNTEAFF; CDR3 DNA: TGCGCCAGCAGCCACCAGACAGGGAACACTGAAGCTTTCTTT
V gene: TRBV27; J gene: TRBJ2-3; clone size: -; D gene: TRBD1; CDR3 length: 16; CDR3 protein: CASSLSPDRGGDTQYF; CDR3 DNA: TGTGCCAGCAGTTTATCGCCCGACAGGGGAGGAGATACGCAGTATTTT
V gene: TRBV25-1; J gene: TRBJ1-1; clone size: -; D gene: -; CDR3 length: 14; CDR3 protein: CASSDVTGNTEAFF; CDR3 DNA: TGTGCCAGCAGTGACGTGACAGGGAACACTGAAGCTTTCTTT
V gene: TRBV4-3; J gene: TRBJ1-1; clone size: -; D gene: TRBD1; CDR3 length: 14; CDR3 protein: CASGPTGVNTEAFF; CDR3 DNA: TGCGCCAGCGGACCGACAGGGGTGAACACTGAAGCTTTCTTT
V gene: TRBV6-5; J gene: TRBJ2-7; clone size: -; D gene: TRBD1; CDR3 length: 15; CDR3 protein: CASRAQLTGGDEQYF; CDR3 DNA: TGTGCCAGCAGAGCGCAACTGACAGGGGGGGACGAGCAGTACTTC
V gene: TRBV10-2; J gene: TRBJ2-5; clone size: few; D gene: TRBD2; CDR3 length: 13; CDR3 protein: CASGTSGGETQYF; CDR3 DNA: TGCGCCAGCGGGACTAGCGGAGGGGAGACCCAGTACTTC
V gene: TRBV6-2/TRBV6-3; J gene: TRBJ2-1; clone size: -; D gene: TRBD2; CDR3 length: 13; CDR3 protein: CASSQTERGTQFF; CDR3 DNA: TGTGCCAGCAGTCAGACTGAGCGGGGAACGCAGTTCTTC
V gene: TRBV7-2; J gene: TRBJ2-3; clone size: -; D gene: TRBD2; CDR3 length: 13; CDR3 protein: CATGSGLTDTQYF; CDR3 DNA: TGTGCCACGGGTAGCGGGTTGACAGATACGCAGTATTTT
V gene: TRBV11-2; J gene: TRBJ2-7; clone size: -; D gene: TRBD1; CDR3 length: 18; CDR3 protein: CASSRLGSRTGSSYEQYF; CDR3 DNA: TGTGCCAGCAGCCGATTAGGAAGCAGGACAGGGAGCTCCTACGAGCAGTACTTC
V gene: TRBV7-9; J gene: TRBJ1-2; clone size: -; D gene: TRBD1; CDR3 length: 19; CDR3 protein: CASSLGLRDRGIGNYGYTF; CDR3 DNA: TGTGCCAGCAGCTTAGGCCTCCGGGACAGGGGTATCGGCAACTATGGCTACACCTTC
V gene: TRBV19; J gene: TRBJ1-2; clone size: few; D gene: -; CDR3 length: 13; CDR3 protein: CASSISFGLGYTF; CDR3 DNA: TGTGCCAGTAGTATAAGTTTCGGACTCGGCTACACCTTC